This T cell receptor (beta chain) was obtained from a study of identical twins (dated by TCRdb to about 2016). At the level of the whole study: TCR alpha and beta repertoires from monozygotic twins, unrelated adults of various ages and cord blood were deep-sequenced to test whether fetal clonotypes persist. To rule out contamination, the twin experiments were replicated at different times with different library preparation protocols. The research as a whole found: Recombination models systematically underestimated out-of-frame TCR alpha sharing in monozygotic twins but agreed with sharing between unrelated individuals. Out-of-frame TCR alpha sequences shared between twins showed an excess of low generation-probability sequences compared with coincidental sharing between unrelated individuals. In beta out-of-frame sequences, excess twin sharing was weaker, because having fewer shared sequences lowered the signal-to-noise ratio. Because the same donors could not be followed over many years, the conclusions depended on cross-sectional statistical analysis. Fewer insertions were carried by abundant cord blood beta clonotypes, a similar but weaker trend appeared in young adult naive repertoires, and no such trend appeared in memory repertoires. Invariant T cells such as MAIT and iNKT could partly confound zero-insertion analyses, though diverse VJ usage argued against this for most clonotypes.

All donors were healthy Caucasians. Based on the germline V gene, the CDR1 and CDR2 sequences are MGHRA and YSYEKL. There are 14 amino acids in the CDR3, from cysteine to phenylalanine inclusive. Only the CDR3 DNA is retained, 42 bases long and in frame from the first base. Remarks on this clonotype: Its antigen is not yet known. The junction departs from germline at one end; a sequencing error may be responsible.

Libraries came from 5' RACE. Sequencing took place on an Illumina HiSeq 2000. A universal primer binding site was added through template switching, and the final cDNA carried a unique molecular identifier so that TCR cDNA molecules could be counted accurately. Specific primers in the conserved constant-segment region were used to synthesize first-strand cDNA for the TCR alpha and beta chains. Each cDNA library was double barcoded, with a SMART-Mk sample barcode plus Illumina barcodes, to control for contamination. Two successive PCR steps introduced TruSeq adapter sequences along with Illumina sample barcodes. The TCR alpha and beta cDNA libraries were sequenced on the Illumina HiSeq platform using custom primers. In the authors' own workflow: MiGEC processed the raw reads to extract unique molecular identifiers, while MiXCR was used to determine the CDR3 positions. For each individual, recombination models were inferred using an EM algorithm with the repgenHMM and IGoR tools. The analysis of shared clonotypes was done with the tcR package in R, with sharing normalized by the product of cloneset sizes. To study raw recombination without the effects of thymic and clonal selection, out-of-frame nonproductive sequences were analyzed. TCRdb passed the public sequencing reads through fastp at Q25 and MiXCR, retaining productive beta sequences. Entries are consolidated by CDR3 protein sequence, retaining the most common genes and DNA. The V and J calls, along with clone size, are taken from TCRdb and not from the paper's own processing. This sample holds more than 1.5 million distinct CDR3 sequences; about 31% were observed only once. The ten largest clones represent about 0.27% of the sample.

The TCR was taken from a newborn girl in good health. The sequencing sample was made of cord blood. Recombination connected TRBV4-1 to TRBJ2-1; the D gene is possibly TRBD2, with 6 bases matching. The CDR3 reads CASSLGGASNERFF. The DNA reads TGCGCCAGCAGCCTCGGGGGAGCAAGCAATGAGCGGTTCTTC.